This entry lists 30 T cell receptor beta chains sequenced from one sample in a study of blood T cell repertoires in COVID-19. Sequenced by immunoSEQ multiplex PCR; TCRdb stores in-frame clones only, minus some. Of some 86,000 clones listed, around 93% are singletons. The sample taken for sequencing was peripheral blood. The source of these receptors is a human donor with active COVID-19. The donor label of this sample is uncertain.

V is TRBV29-1 and J is TRBJ2-7; possible D gene TRBD2, 6 bases. The CDR3 totals 11 residues. V dropped 4 bases and J dropped 7 bases, with 11 bases sitting between them. Germline CDR1 SQVTM, CDR2 ANQGSEA. The CDR3 spells CSVVGAGEQYF. The CDR3, as DNA: TGCAGCGTTGTTGGGGCGGGAGAGCAGTACTTC.

The V gene is TRBV6-5, the J gene TRBJ1-6; D remains ambiguous. Per the germline V gene, CDR1 is MNHEY and CDR2 is SVGAGI. This CDR3 spans 15 amino acids. Trimming cost V 4 bases and J 7 bases, with 14 bases left between them. In nucleotides, the CDR3 is TGTGCCAGCAGTTGGTCTCGGGTAGGAAATTCACCCCTCCACTTT. This codes for CASSWSRVGNSPLHF.

This clone has just one count. The V gene is TRBV13, the J gene TRBJ2-3; D may be TRBD2 (6 bases). CDR1 PRHDT and CDR2 FYEKMQ come from the germline V gene (reference sequence). This CDR3 contains 18 residues. V was cut by 5 bases and J by 2 bases, with 23 bases left in between. The CDR3, as DNA: TGTGCCAGCAGCACGACCCGGGGGTGGGAGAGGTTCACAGATACGCAGTATTTT. Translating it yields CASSTTRGWERFTDTQYF.

The CDR3 sequence: CASSLTRGGQPQHF. CDR3 DNA sequence: TGTGCCAGCAGCTTAACCCGGGGAGGTCAGCCCCAGCATTTT. The chain recombines TRBV7-2 with TRBJ1-5; unclear D gene. The V gene's germline CDR1 is SGHTA and CDR2 FQGNSA. The CDR3 has 14 residues. V lost 2 bases, J lost 6 bases, and 11 bases lay in between. Filled out from reference TRBV7-2 and TRBJ1-5, the complete variable domain reads GAGVSQSPSNKVTEKGKDVELRCDPISGHTALYWYRQSLGQGLEFLIYFQGNSAPDKSGLPSDRFSAERTGGSVSTLTIQRTQQEDSAVYLCASSLTRGGQPQHFGDGTRLSIL.

This rearrangement joins TRBV5-1 to TRBJ2-2, with 7 bases matching TRBD2. After removal of 1 base from V and 6 bases from J, the junction contained 9 bases not matched to a gene. The CDR3 is made up of 16 amino acids. Germline CDR1 SGHRS, CDR2 YFSETQ. The chain's CDR3 is CASSLTGGNPPGELFF. CDR3 nucleotides: TGCGCCAGCAGCTTGACCGGGGGGAACCCCCCCGGGGAGCTGTTTTTT. Full variable domain (remainder filled in from reference TRBV5-1 and TRBJ2-2): KAGVTQTPRYLIKTRGQQVTLSCSPISGHRSVSWYQQTPGQGLQFLFEYFSETQRNKGNFPGRFSGRQFSNSRSEMNVSTLELGDSALYLCASSLTGGNPPGELFFGEGSRLTVL.

This clone was detected once. This chain joins TRBV7-9 and TRBJ2-5, with 9 bases lining up with TRBD2. V was clipped by 6 bases and J by 3 bases; unmatched bases: 8. The CDR3 is 15 amino acids. Looked up from germline, CDR1 is SEHNR and CDR2 is FQNEAQ (reference sequence). For the CDR3, the DNA is TGTGCCAGCAGTTCCGGGACTAGCAGAGAAGAGACCCAGTACTTC. Translated: CASSSGTSREETQYF.

This sequence joins TRBV3-1 (or the pseudogene TRBV3-2) and TRBJ2-3; maybe TRBD1 (5 bases). The CDR3 has 16 amino acids. With 4 bases removed from V and 0 bases from J, the gap between germline ends came to 14 bases. Per germline, CDR1 LGHDT and CDR2 YNNKEL (reference sequence). CDR3 residues: CASSPGQFWSTDTQYF. Written as DNA, the CDR3 is TGTGCCAGCAGCCCTGGACAATTTTGGAGCACAGATACGCAGTATTTT.

On this clone: The junction departs from the called germline gene at one end, perhaps through a read error. The chain joins TRBV7-7 to TRBJ2-2, with 8 bases aligning to TRBD2. This CDR3 has 16 residues. Germline CDR1 is SSHAT and CDR2 is FNYEAQ (reference sequence). This CDR3 is CASSLEPSGGTGELFF. The DNA for the CDR3 is TGTGCTAGCAGCTTAGAACCCAGCGGGGGCACCGGGGAGCTGTTTTTT.

The V gene is TRBV15, the J gene TRBJ1-2; 8 bases are a match to TRBD1. Germline values: CDR1 LNHNV, CDR2 YYDKDF (reference sequence). V lost 1 base to trimming and J lost 3 bases; unmatched junction nucleotides: 4. The CDR3 sequence is 15 residues long. CDR3 DNA sequence: TGTGCCACCAGCAGAGGGACAGGGTTAGACTATGGCTACACCTTC. Protein sequence: CATSRGTGLDYGYTF.

The rearrangement links TRBV11-3 to TRBJ2-1; TRBD2 aligns across 13 bases. The V gene's germline CDR1 is SGHNT and CDR2 YENEEA. J lost 12 bases, V lost 5 bases, and 22 bases had no gene match. CDR3 length: 19 amino acids. The CDR3 region is CASSLQATSTSGGVSRQFF. CDR3 DNA: TGTGCCAGCAGCCTCCAGGCCACGTCTACTAGCGGGGGGGTTAGTAGGCAGTTCTTC.

This rearrangement joins TRBV11-2 to TRBJ2-5; weak D call: TRBD2 (5 bases). Trimming cost V 6 bases and J 2 bases, with 13 bases left between them. Germline-derived CDR1 and CDR2 are SGHAT and FQNNGV. CDR3 length equals 14 residues. The CDR3 region has the DNA TGTGCCAGCAGTCAACTAGGCTCACAAGAGACCCAGTACTTC. Its protein is CASSQLGSQETQYF.

This chain links TRBV9 with TRBJ1-2, with TRBD1 matching 10 bases. Germline CDR1 and CDR2: SGDLS and YYNGEE. This CDR3 has 18 residues. With 4 bases clipped from V and 1 base from J, the junction kept 13 bases outside the gene matches. The DNA of the CDR3 is TGTGCCAGCAGCACCCGGGACAGGGGACTTGATCATAACTATGGCTACACCTTC. This gives the protein CASSTRDRGLDHNYGYTF.

The CDR3 loop is CATSRDLIDLNTEAFF. DNA of the CDR3: TGTGCCACCAGCAGAGATCTGATAGATCTGAACACTGAAGCTTTCTTT. The rearrangement joins TRBV15 to TRBJ1-1; D is unresolved. V gave up 0 bases and J gave up 0 bases, with 11 bases separating them. The CDR3 extends over 16 amino acids. Germline CDR1 LNHNV, CDR2 YYDKDF (reference sequence).

V gene TRBV3-1 (or the pseudogene TRBV3-2) combines with J gene TRBJ2-5, with D tentatively TRBD1 (5 bases). The CDR3 consists of 14 residues. Germline V gives CDR1 LGHDT, CDR2 YNNKEL (reference sequence). V was trimmed by 1 base and J by 5 bases, leaving 11 bases between them. The DNA of the CDR3 is TGTGCCAGCAGCCAAGCATCAGGGCGGGAGACCCAGTACTTC. Translating gives CASSQASGRETQYF.

This sequence joins TRBV13 and TRBJ2-1, with D perhaps TRBD1 (5 bases). Germline CDR1 PRHDT, CDR2 FYEKMQ (reference sequence). The CDR3 is 13 residues long. With 5 bases removed from V and 5 bases from J, the gap between germline ends came to 10 bases. The CDR3 loop is CASSPDRHNEQFF. CDR3 nucleotide sequence: TGTGCCAGCAGCCCCGACAGACACAATGAGCAGTTCTTC.

The chain employs TRBV19 and TRBJ2-7; tentatively, D is TRBD2 (5 bases). V was clipped by 2 bases and J by 4 bases, with 12 bases between them. The V gene's germline CDR1 is LNHDA and CDR2 SQIVND (reference sequence). This CDR3 has 14 residues. CDR3 sequence reads: CASSIKSGLYEQYF. The CDR3 coding sequence is TGTGCCAGTAGTATAAAAAGCGGCCTTTACGAGCAGTACTTC.

In DNA form, the CDR3 reads TGCGCCAGCAGCCAGCAACCGGGACAGGGGCAGACTAACTATGGCTACACCTTC. Protein product: CASSQQPGQGQTNYGYTF. The rearrangement links TRBV4-3 to TRBJ1-2; 10 positions agree with TRBD1. Per the germline V gene, CDR1 is LGHNA and CDR2 is YSLEER. Unmatched junction bases numbered 10, after V lost 3 bases and J lost 0 bases. CDR3 size: 18 residues.

This clone was detected many times. One junction end does not reproduce the germline sequence, and a read error may be involved. The CDR3 DNA is TGTGCCAGCAGCCAAGATCCTATACGGCAATCCGGGGGAGTCTTC. As protein: CASSQDPIRQSGGVF. The chain carries TRBV4-2 and TRBJ2-7, with D perhaps matching TRBD2 (6 bases). CDR3 length: 15 amino acids. Germline CDR1 LGHNA, CDR2 YNFKEQ.

The chain joins TRBV7-2 to TRBJ2-7; TRBD1 is a possible D gene (7 bases). The germline V and J ends were trimmed by 4 bases and 2 bases, with 12 bases remaining between them. Germline-derived CDR1 and CDR2 are SGHTA and FQGNSA. The CDR3 has 14 residues. CDR3 coding DNA: TGTGCCAGCAGCTCACCAGGGGGGCCCTACGAGCAGTACTTC. Translation gives CASSSPGGPYEQYF.

CDR3 DNA sequence: TGTGCCAGCAGTGAAGTATTGTGGGGGCAGGGCTATAATTCACCCCTCCACTTT. Translation: CASSEVLWGQGYNSPLHF. The chain employs TRBV6-1 and TRBJ1-6; TRBD1 is a possible D gene (6 bases). Germline CDR1 MNHNS, CDR2 SASEGT. CDR3 length equals 18 residues. Trimming took off 1 base at V and 3 bases at J, with 16 bases between the two ends.

The table lists this clone with a few counts. The chain links TRBV11-3 to TRBJ2-7; 8 positions agree with TRBD2. CDR3 length equals 14 residues. Germline loops: CDR1 SGHNT, CDR2 YENEEA. Trimming cost V 2 bases and J 4 bases; bases outside gene matches: 4. CDR3 loop: CASSLRGGGYEQYF. The CDR3 DNA sequence: TGTGCCAGCAGCTTACGAGGCGGGGGGTACGAGCAGTACTTC.

The V and J genes are TRBV13 and TRBJ2-1; a weak D match, TRBD2 (6 bases). In germline, CDR1 is PRHDT, CDR2 FYEKMQ (reference sequence). The CDR3 length is 15 residues. The germline V and J ends were trimmed by 5 bases and 4 bases, with 15 bases remaining between them. The CDR3, as DNA: TGTGCCAGCAGCCGTCCTGGGGCGGGATACAATGAGCAGTTCTTC. Its translation is CASSRPGAGYNEQFF.

The V and J genes are TRBV6-5 and TRBJ2-7; 10 positions agree with TRBD1. V dropped 1 base and J dropped 2; count of bases not matched to a gene: 5. The CDR3 covers 16 residues. Germline loops: CDR1 MNHEY, CDR2 SVGAGI. CDR3 sequence (DNA): TGTGCCAGCAGTTACTTACCGGACAGGGGGGCCTACGAGCAGTACTTC. It specifies CASSYLPDRGAYEQYF.

The V call is TRBV19, the J call TRBJ1-2, with D possibly TRBD1 on 6 matching bases. This CDR3 is built from 16 residues. The germline gives CDR1 LNHDA, CDR2 SQIVND (reference sequence). V lost 5 bases and J 4 bases, leaving 20 bases between the germline ends. CDR3 loop: CASSPPTGDGGYGYTF. The CDR3 bases are TGTGCCAGTAGTCCCCCGACAGGAGACGGAGGCTATGGCTACACCTTC.

The chain links TRBV9 to TRBJ2-7; maybe TRBD2 (7 bases). V lost 3 bases and J lost 3, with 22 bases in between. The CDR3 consists of 17 residues. Germline assignment: CDR1 SGDLS and CDR2 YYNGEE. The CDR3 reads CASSEGEGPQLLYEQYF. Here the CDR3 DNA reads TGTGCCAGCAGCGAGGGGGAGGGGCCCCAACTACTCTACGAGCAGTACTTC.

The chain has TRBV3-1 (or the pseudogene TRBV3-2) and TRBJ2-5, with D perhaps matching TRBD1 (5 bases). This CDR3 has 15 residues. The germline V gene has CDR1 LGHDT and CDR2 YNNKEL (reference sequence). Trimming shortened V by 4 bases and J by 5 bases, and 17 bases separated the two germline ends. The DNA for the CDR3 is TGTGCCAGCAGCCGGAGAAGGGGCGGAGATGAGACCCAGTACTTC. Translation gives CASSRRRGGDETQYF.

The chain joins TRBV6-5 to TRBJ1-1; no definite D call. The CDR3 is 13 amino acids. Trimming pared 7 bases from V and 1 base from J, leaving 10 bases between. Germline V gene sequence: CDR1 MNHEY, CDR2 SVGAGI. The CDR3: CASNFAPNTEAFF. Written as DNA, the CDR3 is TGTGCCAGCAACTTTGCCCCGAACACTGAAGCTTTCTTT.

The chain uses TRBV10-3 and TRBJ2-7; 7 nucleotides match TRBD2. The V segment lost 5 bases and the J segment 5 bases; nucleotides outside the gene matches: 9. Germline V gene sequence: CDR1 ENHRY, CDR2 SYGVKD. CDR3 length: 14 amino acids. Written as DNA, the CDR3 is TGTGCCATCAGTCTGGGGGGGTCTATCAACGAGCAGTACTTC. This encodes CAISLGGSINEQYF.

The J gene is TRBJ2-5, the V gene TRBV14, with 7 positions matching TRBD2. V lost 1 base to trimming and J lost 5 bases; unmatched junction nucleotides: 7. The CDR3 length is 15 residues. CDR1 is SGHDN, CDR2 FVKESK, per germline. The CDR3 spells CASSQGYGGWETQYF. The CDR3, as DNA: TGTGCCAGCAGCCAAGGATACGGGGGGTGGGAGACCCAGTACTTC.

This chain uses TRBV2 with TRBJ2-3, with D possibly TRBD2 on 6 matching bases. V dropped 8 bases and J dropped 2 bases, with 14 bases sitting between them. The CDR3 runs 14 residues. Germline CDR1 and CDR2: SNHLY and FYNNEI. The CDR3 bases are TGTGCCAGCGATTTGGGACTGACCACAGATACGCAGTATTTT. Translating gives CASDLGLTTDTQYF.